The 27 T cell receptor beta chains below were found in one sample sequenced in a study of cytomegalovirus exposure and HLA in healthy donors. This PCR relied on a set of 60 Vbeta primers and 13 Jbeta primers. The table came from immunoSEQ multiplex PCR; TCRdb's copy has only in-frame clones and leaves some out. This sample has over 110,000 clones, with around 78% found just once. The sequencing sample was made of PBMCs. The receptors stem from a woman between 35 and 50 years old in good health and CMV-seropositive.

The CDR3 sequence is CASSVPGTGANVLTF. CDR3 coding DNA: TGTGCCAGCAGCGTACCAGGGACTGGGGCCAACGTCCTGACTTTC. This sequence joins TRBV5-4 and TRBJ2-6; the D gene is possibly TRBD1 (5 bases). Between the trimmed V and J ends, which lost 4 bases and 2 bases, there was a span of 10 bases. Germline V gives CDR1 SGHNT, CDR2 YYREEE (reference sequence). The CDR3 loop spans 15 amino acids.

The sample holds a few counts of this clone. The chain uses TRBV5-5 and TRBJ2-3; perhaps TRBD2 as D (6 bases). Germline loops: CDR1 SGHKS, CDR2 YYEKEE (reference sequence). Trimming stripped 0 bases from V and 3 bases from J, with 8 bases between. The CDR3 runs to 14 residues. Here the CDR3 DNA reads TGTGCCAGCAGCTTGGATCGGGGGACAGATACGCAGTATTTT. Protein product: CASSLDRGTDTQYF.

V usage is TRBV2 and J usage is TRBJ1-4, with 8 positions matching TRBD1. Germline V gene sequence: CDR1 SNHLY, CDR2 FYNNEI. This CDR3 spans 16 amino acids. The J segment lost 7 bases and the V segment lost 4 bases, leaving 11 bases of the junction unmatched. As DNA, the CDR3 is TGTGCCAGCAGTGTGGACAGGGTACGGGCGAGTGAAAAACTGTTTTTT. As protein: CASSVDRVRASEKLFF.

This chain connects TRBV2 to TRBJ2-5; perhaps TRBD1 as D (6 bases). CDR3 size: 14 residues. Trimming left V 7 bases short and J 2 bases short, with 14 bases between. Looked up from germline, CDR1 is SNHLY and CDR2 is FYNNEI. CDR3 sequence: CASTKQGSQETQYF. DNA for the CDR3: TGTGCCAGCACCAAACAGGGTTCGCAAGAGACCCAGTACTTC. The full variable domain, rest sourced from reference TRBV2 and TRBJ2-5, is EPEVTQTPSHQVTQMGQEVILRCVPISNHLYFYWYRQILGQKVEFLVSFYNNEISEKSEIFDDQFSVERPDGSNFTLKIRSTKLEDSAMYFCASTKQGSQETQYFGPGTRLLVL.

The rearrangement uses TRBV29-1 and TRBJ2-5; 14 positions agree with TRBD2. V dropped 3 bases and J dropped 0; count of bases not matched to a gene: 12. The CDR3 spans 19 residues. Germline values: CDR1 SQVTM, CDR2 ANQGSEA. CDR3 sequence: CSVDRFGTSGRTYQETQYF. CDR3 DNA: TGCAGCGTTGATCGTTTTGGGACTAGCGGGAGAACTTACCAAGAGACCCAGTACTTC.

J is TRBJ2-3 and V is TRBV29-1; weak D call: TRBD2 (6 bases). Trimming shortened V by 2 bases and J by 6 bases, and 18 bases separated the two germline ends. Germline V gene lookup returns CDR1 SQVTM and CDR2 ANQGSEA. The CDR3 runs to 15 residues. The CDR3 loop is CSVEKDQGGSDTQYF. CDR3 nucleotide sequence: TGCAGCGTTGAAAAAGATCAGGGAGGCAGCGATACGCAGTATTTT.

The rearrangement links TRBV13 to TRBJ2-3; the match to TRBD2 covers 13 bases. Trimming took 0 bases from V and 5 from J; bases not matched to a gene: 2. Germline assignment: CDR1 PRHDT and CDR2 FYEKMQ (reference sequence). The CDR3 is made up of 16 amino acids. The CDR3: CASSLGRLAGGDTQYF. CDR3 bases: TGTGCCAGCAGCTTAGGCAGACTAGCGGGAGGAGATACGCAGTATTTT.

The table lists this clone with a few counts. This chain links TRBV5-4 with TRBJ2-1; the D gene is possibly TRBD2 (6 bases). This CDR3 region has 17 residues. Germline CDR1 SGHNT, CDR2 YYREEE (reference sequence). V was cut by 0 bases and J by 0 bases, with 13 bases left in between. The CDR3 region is CASSLGGGAISYNEQFF. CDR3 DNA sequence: TGTGCCAGCAGCTTGGGGGGCGGGGCAATCTCCTACAATGAGCAGTTCTTC. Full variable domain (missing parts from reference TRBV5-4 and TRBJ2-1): ETGVTQSPTHLIKTRGQQVTLRCSSQSGHNTVSWYQQALGQGPQFIFQYYREEENGRGNFPPRFSGLQFPNYSSELNVNALELDDSALYLCASSLGGGAISYNEQFFGPGTRLTVL.

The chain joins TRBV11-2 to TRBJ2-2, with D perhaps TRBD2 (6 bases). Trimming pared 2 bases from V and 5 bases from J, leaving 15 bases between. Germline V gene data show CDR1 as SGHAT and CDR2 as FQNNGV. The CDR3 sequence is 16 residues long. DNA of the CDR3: TGTGCCAGCAGCTTATGGGGCGGGATTATGACCGGGGAGCTGTTTTTT. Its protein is CASSLWGGIMTGELFF.

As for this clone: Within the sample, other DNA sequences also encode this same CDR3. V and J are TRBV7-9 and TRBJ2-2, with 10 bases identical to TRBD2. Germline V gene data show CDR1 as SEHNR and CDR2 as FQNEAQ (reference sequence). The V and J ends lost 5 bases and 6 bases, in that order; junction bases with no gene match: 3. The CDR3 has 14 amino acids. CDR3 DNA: TGTGCCAGCAGCCTCGGACTAGCGGCCGGGGAGCTGTTTTTT. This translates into CASSLGLAAGELFF.

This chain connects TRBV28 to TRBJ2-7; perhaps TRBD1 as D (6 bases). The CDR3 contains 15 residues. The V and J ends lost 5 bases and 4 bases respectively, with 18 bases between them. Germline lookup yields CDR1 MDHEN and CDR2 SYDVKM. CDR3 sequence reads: CASSVDRMKFYEQYF. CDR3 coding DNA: TGTGCCAGCAGTGTTGACAGGATGAAATTTTACGAGCAGTACTTC.

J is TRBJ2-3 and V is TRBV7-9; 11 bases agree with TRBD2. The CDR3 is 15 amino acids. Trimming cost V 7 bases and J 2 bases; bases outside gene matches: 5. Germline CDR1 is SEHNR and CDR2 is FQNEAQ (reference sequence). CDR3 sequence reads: CASTTTSGNTDTQYF. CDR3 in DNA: TGTGCCAGCACCACGACTAGCGGGAACACAGATACGCAGTATTTT.

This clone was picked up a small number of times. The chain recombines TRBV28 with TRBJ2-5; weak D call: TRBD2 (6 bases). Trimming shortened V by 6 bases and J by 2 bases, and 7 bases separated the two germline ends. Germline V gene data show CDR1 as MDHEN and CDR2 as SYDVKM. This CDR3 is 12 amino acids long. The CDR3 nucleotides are TGTGCCAGCAGGCGGGATCAAGAGACCCAGTACTTC. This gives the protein CASRRDQETQYF. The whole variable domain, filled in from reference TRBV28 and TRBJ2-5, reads DVKVTQSSRYLVKRTGEKVFLECVQDMDHENMFWYRQDPGLGLRLIYFSYDVKMKEKGDIPEGYSVSREKKERFSLILESASTNQTSMYLCASRRDQETQYFGPGTRLLVL.

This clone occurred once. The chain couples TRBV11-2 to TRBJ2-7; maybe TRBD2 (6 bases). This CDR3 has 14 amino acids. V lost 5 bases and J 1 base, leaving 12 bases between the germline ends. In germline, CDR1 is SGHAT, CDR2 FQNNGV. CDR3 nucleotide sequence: TGTGCCAGCAGCGTCTGGAGGGAATCCTACGAGCAGTACTTC. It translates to CASSVWRESYEQYF.

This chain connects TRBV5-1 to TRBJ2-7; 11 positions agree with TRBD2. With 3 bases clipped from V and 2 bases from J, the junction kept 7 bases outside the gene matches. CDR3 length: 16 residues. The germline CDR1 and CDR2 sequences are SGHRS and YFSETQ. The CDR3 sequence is CASSSGLAEYPYEQYF. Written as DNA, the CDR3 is TGCGCCAGCAGCTCGGGACTAGCGGAGTACCCCTACGAGCAGTACTTC.

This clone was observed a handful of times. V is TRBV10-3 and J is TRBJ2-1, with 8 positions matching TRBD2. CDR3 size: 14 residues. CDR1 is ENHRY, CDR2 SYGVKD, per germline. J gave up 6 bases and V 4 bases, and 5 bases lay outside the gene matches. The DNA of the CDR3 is TGTGCCATCAGTGCGTTACGGGAGGGCAATGAGCAGTTCTTC. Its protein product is CAISALREGNEQFF.

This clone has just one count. Here the CDR3 DNA reads TGTGCCAGCAGCGGGACAGGGGGCTCTAACTATGGCTACACCTTC. Protein sequence: CASSGTGGSNYGYTF. The gene calls are TRBV21-1 and TRBJ1-2; no DNA check was done on the table's D call, TRBD1. TRBV21-1 is marked as a pseudogene. This CDR3 contains 15 residues.

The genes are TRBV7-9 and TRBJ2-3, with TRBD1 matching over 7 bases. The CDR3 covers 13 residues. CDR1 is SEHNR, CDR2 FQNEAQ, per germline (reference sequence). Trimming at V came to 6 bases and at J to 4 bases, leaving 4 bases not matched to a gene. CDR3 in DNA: TGTGCCAGCAGTAGTACAGGGGCAGATACGCAGTATTTT. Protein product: CASSSTGADTQYF.

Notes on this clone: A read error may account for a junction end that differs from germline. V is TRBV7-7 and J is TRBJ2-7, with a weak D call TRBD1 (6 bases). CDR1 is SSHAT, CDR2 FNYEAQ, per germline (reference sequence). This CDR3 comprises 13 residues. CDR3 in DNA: TGTGCTAGCAGCTTAGGCCGACAGGATAAGCAGTACTTC. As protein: CASSLGRQDKQYF.

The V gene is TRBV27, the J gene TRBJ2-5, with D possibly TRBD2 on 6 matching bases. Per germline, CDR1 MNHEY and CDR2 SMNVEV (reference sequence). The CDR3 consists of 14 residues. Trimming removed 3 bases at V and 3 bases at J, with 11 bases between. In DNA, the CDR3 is TGTGCCAGCAGTTTCCGGAGGGCCGAAGAGACCCAGTACTTC. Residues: CASSFRRAEETQYF.

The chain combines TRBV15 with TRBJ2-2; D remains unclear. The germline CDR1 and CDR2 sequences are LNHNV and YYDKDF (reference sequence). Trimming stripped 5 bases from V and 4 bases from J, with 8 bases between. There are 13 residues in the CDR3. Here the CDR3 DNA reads TGTGCCACCAGCCCTGAGCCCACCGGGGAGCTGTTTTTT. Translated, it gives CATSPEPTGELFF. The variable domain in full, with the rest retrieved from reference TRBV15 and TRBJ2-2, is DAMVIQNPRYQVTQFGKPVTLSCSQTLNHNVMYWYQQKSSQAPKLLFHYYDKDFNNEADTPDNFQSRRPNTSFCFLDIRSPGLGDTAMYLCATSPEPTGELFFGEGSRLTVL.

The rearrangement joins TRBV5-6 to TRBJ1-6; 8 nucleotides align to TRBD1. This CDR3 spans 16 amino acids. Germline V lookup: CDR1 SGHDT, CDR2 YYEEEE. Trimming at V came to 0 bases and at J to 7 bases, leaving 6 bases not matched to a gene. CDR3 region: CASSLDTGGANSPLHF. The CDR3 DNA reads TGTGCCAGCAGCTTGGATACAGGGGGTGCGAATTCACCCCTCCACTTT.

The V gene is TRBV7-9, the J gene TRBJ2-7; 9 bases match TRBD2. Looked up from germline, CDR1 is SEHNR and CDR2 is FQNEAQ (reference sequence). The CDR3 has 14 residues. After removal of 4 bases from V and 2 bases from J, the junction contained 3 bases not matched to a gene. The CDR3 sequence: CASSYAGGPYEQYF. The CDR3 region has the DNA TGTGCCAGCAGCTATGCGGGAGGGCCCTACGAGCAGTACTTC. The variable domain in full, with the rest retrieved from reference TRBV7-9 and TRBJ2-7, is DTGVSQNPRHKITKRGQNVTFRCDPISEHNRLYWYRQTLGQGPEFLTYFQNEAQLEKSRLLSDRFSAERPKGSFSTLEIQRTEQGDSAMYLCASSYAGGPYEQYFGPGTRLTVT.

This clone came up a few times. CDR3 DNA: TGTGCCAGCAGTCTCCGTCGACAGGCGCTTATAGGAGGCACCTTC. This gives the protein CASSLRRQALIGGTF. This sequence joins TRBV6-5 and TRBJ1-2; a weak D match, TRBD1 (6 bases). The V end lost 5 bases, the J end lost 13 bases, and 26 bases lay between the germline ends. Per germline, CDR1 MNHEY and CDR2 SVGAGI. The CDR3 consists of 15 residues.

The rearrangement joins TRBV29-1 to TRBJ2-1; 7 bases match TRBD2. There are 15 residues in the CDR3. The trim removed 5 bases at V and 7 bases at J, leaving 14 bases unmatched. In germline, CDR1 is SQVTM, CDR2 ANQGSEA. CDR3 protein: CSVNKGGSLMNEQFF. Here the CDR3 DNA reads TGCAGCGTTAATAAGGGCGGGAGTTTAATGAATGAGCAGTTCTTC.

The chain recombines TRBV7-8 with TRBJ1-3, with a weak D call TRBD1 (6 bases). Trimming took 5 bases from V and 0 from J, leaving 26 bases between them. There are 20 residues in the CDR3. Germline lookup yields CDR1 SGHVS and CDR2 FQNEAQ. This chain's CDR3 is CASSPHQDRIGTHSGNTIYF. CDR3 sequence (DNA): TGTGCCAGCAGCCCCCACCAAGACAGGATCGGAACACACTCTGGAAACACCATATATTTT.

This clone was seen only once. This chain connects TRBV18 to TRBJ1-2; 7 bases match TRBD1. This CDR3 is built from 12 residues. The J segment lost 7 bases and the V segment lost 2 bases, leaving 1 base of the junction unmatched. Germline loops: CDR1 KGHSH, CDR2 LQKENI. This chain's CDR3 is CASSPRGPGYTF. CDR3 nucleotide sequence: TGTGCCAGCTCACCAAGGGGGCCTGGCTACACCTTC.